One and the same sample provided the 24 T cell receptor beta chains below, sequenced in a study of monozygotic twins with inflammatory bowel disease. Using the 5' RACE reads, TCRdb records one entry per CDR3 protein without DNA. The sample includes hundreds of thousands of distinct CDR3 sequences. The sample was blood. The receptors stem from a human donor with ulcerative colitis or Crohn's disease, or a healthy co-twin of an affected twin (not recorded which).

The CDR3 protein is CASSLMTSGGYEQYF. The chain links TRBV7-2 to TRBJ2-7; TCRdb selects TRBD2, and the lack of DNA leaves this call unchecked. This CDR3 has 15 amino acids. Germline V CDR1 and CDR2: SGHTA, FQGNSA.

The chain carries TRBV7-2 and TRBJ2-4; TCRdb lists TRBD2, though no DNA is available to test this call. The germline CDR1 and CDR2 sequences are SGHTA and FQGNSA. This CDR3 has 14 residues. CDR3 amino acids: CASSTSRTKNIQYF.

This chain links TRBV27 with TRBJ1-5; absent DNA, TCRdb's TRBD1 call cannot be checked. The V gene's germline CDR1 is MNHEY and CDR2 SMNVEV (reference sequence). The CDR3 has 13 residues. CDR3 sequence reads: CASSWTGLQPQHF.

This chain connects TRBV4-3 to TRBJ2-1. This CDR3 has 16 residues. CDR1 and CDR2 (germline): LGHNA, YSLEER. CDR3 protein: CASSQDLGESYNEQFF.

The chain employs TRBV24-1 and TRBJ2-5; lacking DNA, the TRBD1 call made by TCRdb goes unchecked. The CDR3 has 15 amino acids. CDR1 KGHDR and CDR2 SFDVKD come from the germline V gene. The CDR3 is CATSDLDRDQETQYF.

V and J are TRBV7-9 and TRBJ2-5. Germline CDR1 SEHNR, CDR2 FQNEAQ (reference sequence). This CDR3 region has 13 residues. The CDR3 sequence is CASSLVPQETQYF.

The genes are TRBV20-1 and TRBJ1-5. This CDR3 comprises 12 residues. Germline V gene lookup returns CDR1 DFQATT and CDR2 SNEGSKA (reference sequence). The chain's CDR3 is CSARDEGQPQHF.

The chain is built from TRBV29-1 and TRBJ2-1; TCRdb's D call of TRBD1 is untestable without DNA. The CDR3 extends over 12 amino acids. Germline assignment: CDR1 SQVTM and CDR2 ANQGSEA. The CDR3 reads CSAGVGVGGQFF.

CDR3 sequence reads: CSASTGKSEQYF. The rearrangement joins TRBV20-1 to TRBJ2-7; TCRdb calls TRBD1, which cannot be checked without DNA. Germline V CDR1 and CDR2: DFQATT, SNEGSKA (reference sequence). This CDR3 comprises 12 residues.

The chain is built from TRBV29-1 and TRBJ1-1; absent DNA, TCRdb's TRBD1 call cannot be checked. The germline V gene has CDR1 SQVTM and CDR2 ANQGSEA. There are 18 residues in the CDR3. The CDR3 spells CSVGKVRTSGVLRTEAFF.

The chain employs TRBV5-1 and TRBJ1-5; TCRdb outputs TRBD1, but without DNA this stays unchecked. CDR1 and CDR2 (germline): SGHRS, YFSETQ. The CDR3 covers 15 residues. Here the CDR3 reads CASSLEGWQGQPQHF.

This chain links TRBV29-1 with TRBJ2-2; TCRdb picks TRBD2, but there is no DNA to check that call. Germline V lookup: CDR1 SQVTM, CDR2 ANQGSEA. The CDR3 loop spans 15 amino acids. The CDR3 loop is CSVGEGAGVVGELFF.

The CDR3 sequence: CASSLGGGGVETQYF. The chain recombines TRBV7-9 with TRBJ2-5; TCRdb designates TRBD2, a call that cannot be tested without DNA. The CDR3 runs to 15 residues. Germline V gene data show CDR1 as SEHNR and CDR2 as FQNEAQ (reference sequence).

The chain combines TRBV7-2 with TRBJ2-3; as DNA is missing, the TRBD2 call by TCRdb cannot be tested. The CDR3 is made up of 16 amino acids. CDR1 SGHTA and CDR2 FQGNSA come from the germline V gene. The CDR3 region is CASSLEASGSTDTQYF.

The rearrangement links TRBV5-1 to TRBJ2-5; TCRdb selects TRBD2, and the lack of DNA leaves this call unchecked. The CDR3 runs 14 residues. Germline assignment: CDR1 SGHRS and CDR2 YFSETQ. The CDR3 here is CASSLSRRQETQYF.

The rearrangement uses TRBV20-1 and TRBJ1-5. Germline CDR1 and CDR2: DFQATT and SNEGSKA (reference sequence). CDR3 size: 11 residues. CDR3 sequence: CSAREGQARHF.

The chain couples TRBV2 to TRBJ1-5; as DNA is missing, the TRBD1 call by TCRdb cannot be tested. Germline CDR1 is SNHLY and CDR2 is FYNNEI. CDR3 size: 14 residues. CDR3 in amino acids: CASSGDRGGQPQHF.

The chain links TRBV5-1 to TRBJ2-7; as DNA is missing, the TRBD2 call by TCRdb cannot be tested. Germline V CDR1 and CDR2: SGHRS, YFSETQ. The CDR3 consists of 13 residues. This chain's CDR3 is CASQPSGKYEQYF.

The chain joins TRBV19 to TRBJ2-2. The V gene's germline CDR1 is LNHDA and CDR2 SQIVND (reference sequence). The CDR3 covers 15 residues. The chain's CDR3 is CASSIWVNPTGELFF. The full variable domain, rest sourced from reference TRBV19 and TRBJ2-2, is DGGITQSPKYLFRKEGQNVTLSCEQNLNHDAMYWYRQDPGQGLRLIYYSQIVNDFQKGDIAEGYSVSREKKESFPLTVTSAQKNPTAFYLCASSIWVNPTGELFFGEGSRLTVL.

Here the CDR3 reads CASSLVPGTRPQHF. This chain connects TRBV7-2 to TRBJ1-5; TCRdb names TRBD1, which stays unverified in the absence of DNA. Germline lookup yields CDR1 SGHTA and CDR2 FQGNSA. This CDR3 spans 14 amino acids.

The gene calls are TRBV12-3 or TRBV12-4 and TRBJ1-2; TCRdb's D call of TRBD1 is untestable without DNA. The CDR3 runs to 14 residues. Here the CDR3 reads CASGSYRDFYGYTF.

The rearrangement uses TRBV20-1 and TRBJ1-6; TCRdb designates TRBD1, a call that cannot be tested without DNA. CDR1 is DFQATT and CDR2 is SNEGSKA in the germline V gene (reference sequence). CDR3 size: 11 residues. CDR3 region: CSAPQGSPLHF.

This sequence joins TRBV5-1 and TRBJ1-1. Germline-derived CDR1 and CDR2 are SGHRS and YFSETQ. The CDR3 totals 15 residues. The CDR3 here is CASSLDRGMNTEAFF.

The rearrangement links TRBV6-1 to TRBJ2-7; the D call from TCRdb, TRBD1, cannot be confirmed without DNA. This CDR3 has 15 amino acids. CDR1 and CDR2 (germline): MNHNS, SASEGT. The CDR3 protein is CASSRAGTGNYEQYF.